In this sample, the clone carrying this T cell receptor beta chain turned up many times. Its antigen remains unknown. The CDR3 totals 14 residues. V lost 6 bases, J lost 4 bases, and 6 bases stayed unmatched. The data were taken from a study of CD8 T cells in ankylosing spondylitis. Quantitative 5'-RACE with molecular barcodes produced the TCR beta libraries. TCRdb processed the 5' RACE reads anew with MiXCR; each CDR3 protein has one entry. The sample records about 220,000 distinct CDR3 sequences, 25% to 30% being singletons. Study-wide findings and caveats: According to the report, clones linked to the disease were significantly enriched in matched synovial fluid samples taken from ankylosing spondylitis patients.

This chain joins TRBV12-3 or TRBV12-4 and TRBJ2-7; 10 bases are shared with TRBD1. Sequenced sample: blood, either unsorted or a sorted T cell fraction (not recorded which). This sequence was found in a male donor with ankylosing spondylitis or in good health (not recorded which). The CDR3 reads CASSPGQGLYEQYF. The DNA of the CDR3 is TGTGCCAGCAGCCCGGGACAGGGGTTGTACGAGCAGTACTTC.